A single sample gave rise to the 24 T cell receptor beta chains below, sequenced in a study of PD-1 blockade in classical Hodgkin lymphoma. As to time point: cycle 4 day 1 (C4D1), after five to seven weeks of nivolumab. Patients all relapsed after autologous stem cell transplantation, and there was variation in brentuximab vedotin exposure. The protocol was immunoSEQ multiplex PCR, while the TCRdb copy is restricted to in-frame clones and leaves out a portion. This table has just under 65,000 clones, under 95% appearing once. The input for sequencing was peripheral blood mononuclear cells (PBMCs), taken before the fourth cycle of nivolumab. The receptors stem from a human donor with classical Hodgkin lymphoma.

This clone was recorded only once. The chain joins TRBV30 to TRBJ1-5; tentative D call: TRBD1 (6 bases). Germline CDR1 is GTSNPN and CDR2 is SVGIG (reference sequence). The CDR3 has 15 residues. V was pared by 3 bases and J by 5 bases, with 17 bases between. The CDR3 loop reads CAWSPEGQQYQPQHF. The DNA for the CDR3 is TGTGCCTGGAGCCCTGAGGGACAACAATATCAGCCCCAGCATTTT.

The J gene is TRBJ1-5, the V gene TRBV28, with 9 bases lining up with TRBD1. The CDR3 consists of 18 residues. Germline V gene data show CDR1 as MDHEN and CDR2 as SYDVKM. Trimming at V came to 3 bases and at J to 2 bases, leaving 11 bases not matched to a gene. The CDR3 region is CASSFSPLRTGGNQPQHF. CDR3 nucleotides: TGTGCCAGCAGTTTCTCACCTCTACGGACAGGGGGCAATCAGCCCCAGCATTTT. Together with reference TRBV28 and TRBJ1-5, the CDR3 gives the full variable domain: DVKVTQSSRYLVKRTGEKVFLECVQDMDHENMFWYRQDPGLGLRLIYFSYDVKMKEKGDIPEGYSVSREKKERFSLILESASTNQTSMYLCASSFSPLRTGGNQPQHFGDGTRLSIL.

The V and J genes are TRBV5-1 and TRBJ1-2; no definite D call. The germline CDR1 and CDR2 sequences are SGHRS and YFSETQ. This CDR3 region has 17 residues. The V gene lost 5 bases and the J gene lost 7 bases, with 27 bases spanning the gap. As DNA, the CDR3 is TGCGCCAGCAGACCCCCCGCGTGGGGTAGGGCGCTCTTTGGCTACACCTTC. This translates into CASRPPAWGRALFGYTF.

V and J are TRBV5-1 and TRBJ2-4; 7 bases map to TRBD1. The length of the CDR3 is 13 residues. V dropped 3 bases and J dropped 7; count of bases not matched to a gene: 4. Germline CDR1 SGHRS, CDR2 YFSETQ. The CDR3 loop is CASSWDRTNIQYF. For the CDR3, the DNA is TGCGCCAGCAGCTGGGACAGAACGAACATTCAGTACTTC.

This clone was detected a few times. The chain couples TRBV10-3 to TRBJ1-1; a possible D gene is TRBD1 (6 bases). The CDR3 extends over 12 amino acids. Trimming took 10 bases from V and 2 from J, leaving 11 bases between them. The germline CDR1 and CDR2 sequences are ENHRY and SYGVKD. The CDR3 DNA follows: TGTGCCACCAGGGGCGGTAACACTGAAGCTTTCTTT. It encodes CATRGGNTEAFF.

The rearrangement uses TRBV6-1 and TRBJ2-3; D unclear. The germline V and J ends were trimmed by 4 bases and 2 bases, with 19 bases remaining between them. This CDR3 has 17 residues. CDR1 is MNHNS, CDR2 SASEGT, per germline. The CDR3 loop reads CASSATQLTSHTDTQYF. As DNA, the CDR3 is TGTGCCAGCAGTGCGACACAACTTACGTCCCACACAGATACGCAGTATTTT.

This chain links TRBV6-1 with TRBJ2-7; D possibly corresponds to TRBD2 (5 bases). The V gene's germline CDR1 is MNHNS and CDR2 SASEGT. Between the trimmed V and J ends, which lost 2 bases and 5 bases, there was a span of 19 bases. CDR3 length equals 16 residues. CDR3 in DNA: TGTGCCAGCAGTGAAACCCCTGGGAGAGGGAAAAACGAGCAGTACTTC. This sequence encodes CASSETPGRGKNEQYF.

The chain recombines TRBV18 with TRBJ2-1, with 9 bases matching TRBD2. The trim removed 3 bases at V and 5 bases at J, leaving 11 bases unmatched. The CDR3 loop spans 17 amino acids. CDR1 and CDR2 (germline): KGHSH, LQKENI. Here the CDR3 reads CASSPGSGGLLNNEQFF. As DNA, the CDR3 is TGTGCCAGCTCACCGGGTAGCGGGGGTCTACTGAACAATGAGCAGTTCTTC.

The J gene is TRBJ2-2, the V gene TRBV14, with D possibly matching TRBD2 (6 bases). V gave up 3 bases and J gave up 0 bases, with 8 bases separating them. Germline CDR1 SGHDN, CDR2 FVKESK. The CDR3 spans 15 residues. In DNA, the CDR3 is TGTGCCAGCAGCCAGCGGGGACCGAACACCGGGGAGCTGTTTTTT. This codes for CASSQRGPNTGELFF. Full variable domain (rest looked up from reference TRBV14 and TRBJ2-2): EAGVTQFPSHSVIEKGQTVTLRCDPISGHDNLYWYRRVMGKEIKFLLHFVKESKQDESGMPNNRFLAERTGGTYSTLKVQPAELEDSGVYFCASSQRGPNTGELFFGEGSRLTVL.

The DNA of the CDR3 is TGTGCCAGCAGTTACTCGGGGACAGGGAGCTCCTACGAGCAGTACTTC. Translation: CASSYSGTGSSYEQYF. The V call is TRBV6-5, the J call TRBJ2-7; 9 bases are a match to TRBD1. Germline lookup yields CDR1 MNHEY and CDR2 SVGAGI. CDR3 length: 16 residues. V lost 0 bases, J lost 0 bases, and 3 bases stayed unmatched.

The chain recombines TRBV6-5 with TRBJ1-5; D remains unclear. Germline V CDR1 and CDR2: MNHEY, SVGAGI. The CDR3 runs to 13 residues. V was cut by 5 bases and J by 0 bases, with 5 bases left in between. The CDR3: CASSRTSNQPQHF. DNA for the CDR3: TGTGCCAGCAGTCGGACTAGCAATCAGCCCCAGCATTTT.

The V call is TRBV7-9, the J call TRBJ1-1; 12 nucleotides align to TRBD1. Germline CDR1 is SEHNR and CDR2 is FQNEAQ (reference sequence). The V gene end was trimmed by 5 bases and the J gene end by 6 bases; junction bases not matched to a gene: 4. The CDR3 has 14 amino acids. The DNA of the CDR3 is TGTGCCAGCAGCGCCGGGACAGGGGGCTCTGAAGCTTTCTTT. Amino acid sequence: CASSAGTGGSEAFF.

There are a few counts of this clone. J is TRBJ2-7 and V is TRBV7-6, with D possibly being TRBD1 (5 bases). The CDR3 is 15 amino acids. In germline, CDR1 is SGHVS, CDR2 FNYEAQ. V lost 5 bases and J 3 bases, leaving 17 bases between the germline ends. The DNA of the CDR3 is TGTGCCAGCAGCCCCGGAGACAGCGCTGGCTACGAGCAGTACTTC. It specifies CASSPGDSAGYEQYF.

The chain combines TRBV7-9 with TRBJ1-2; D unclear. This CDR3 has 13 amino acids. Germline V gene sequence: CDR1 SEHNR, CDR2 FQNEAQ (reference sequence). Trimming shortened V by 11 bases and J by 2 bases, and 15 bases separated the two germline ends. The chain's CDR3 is CAGDFAGNYGYTF. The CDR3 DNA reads TGTGCCGGAGATTTCGCGGGGAACTATGGCTACACCTTC.

CDR3 loop: CASSLRSSWNTGELFF. The CDR3 DNA reads as TGTGCCAGCAGCTTACGGTCCTCTTGGAACACCGGGGAGCTGTTTTTT. V and J are TRBV5-8 and TRBJ2-2; D is ambiguous. This CDR3 has 16 amino acids. CDR1 is SGHTS, CDR2 YDEGEE, per germline. The V end lost 2 bases, the J end lost 1 base, and 12 bases lay between the germline ends. The whole variable domain, remainder taken from reference TRBV5-8 and TRBJ2-2, is EAGVTQSPTHLIKTRGQQATLRCSPISGHTSVYWYQQALGLGLQFLLWYDEGEERNRGNFPPRFSGRQFPNYSSELNVNALELEDSALYLCASSLRSSWNTGELFFGEGSRLTVL.

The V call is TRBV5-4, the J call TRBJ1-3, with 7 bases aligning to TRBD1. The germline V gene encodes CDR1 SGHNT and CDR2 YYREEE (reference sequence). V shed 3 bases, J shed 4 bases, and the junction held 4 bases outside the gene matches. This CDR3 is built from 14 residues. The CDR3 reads CASSSNRGGNTIYF. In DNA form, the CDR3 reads TGTGCCAGCAGCTCCAACAGGGGAGGAAACACCATATATTTT. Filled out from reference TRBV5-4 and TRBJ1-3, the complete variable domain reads ETGVTQSPTHLIKTRGQQVTLRCSSQSGHNTVSWYQQALGQGPQFIFQYYREEENGRGNFPPRFSGLQFPNYSSELNVNALELDDSALYLCASSSNRGGNTIYFGEGSWLTVV.

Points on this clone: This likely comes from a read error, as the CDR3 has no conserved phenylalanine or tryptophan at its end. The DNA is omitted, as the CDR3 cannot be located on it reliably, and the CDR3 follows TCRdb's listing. The CDR3 protein is CASSFVPHRFY. V gene TRBV5-1 combines with J gene TRBJ1-2. Germline CDR1 and CDR2: SGHRS and YFSETQ. Both ends counted, the CDR3 spans 11 residues.

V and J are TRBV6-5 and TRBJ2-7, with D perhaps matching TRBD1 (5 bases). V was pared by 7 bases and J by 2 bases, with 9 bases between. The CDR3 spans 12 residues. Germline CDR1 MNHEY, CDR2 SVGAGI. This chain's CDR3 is CASTGQTYEQYF. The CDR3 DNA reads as TGTGCCAGCACCGGACAAACCTACGAGCAGTACTTC.

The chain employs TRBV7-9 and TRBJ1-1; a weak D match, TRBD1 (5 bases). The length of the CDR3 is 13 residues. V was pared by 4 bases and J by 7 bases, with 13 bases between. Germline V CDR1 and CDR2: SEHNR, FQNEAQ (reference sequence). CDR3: CASSSVGAGEAFF. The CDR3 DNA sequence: TGTGCCAGCAGCTCGGTAGGGGCCGGTGAAGCTTTCTTT.

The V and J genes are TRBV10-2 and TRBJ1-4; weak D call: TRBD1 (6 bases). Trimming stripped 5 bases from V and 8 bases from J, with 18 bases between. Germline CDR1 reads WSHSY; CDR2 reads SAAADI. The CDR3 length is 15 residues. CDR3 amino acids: CASSLGGSPAEKLFF. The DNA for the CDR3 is TGCGCCAGCAGTCTAGGGGGGTCCCCTGCGGAAAAACTGTTTTTT.

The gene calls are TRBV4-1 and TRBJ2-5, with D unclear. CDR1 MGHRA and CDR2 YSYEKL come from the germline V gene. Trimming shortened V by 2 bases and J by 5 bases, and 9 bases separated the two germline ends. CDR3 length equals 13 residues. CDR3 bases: TGCGCCAGCAGCCAATCCTCCCTGGAGACCCAGTACTTC. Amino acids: CASSQSSLETQYF.

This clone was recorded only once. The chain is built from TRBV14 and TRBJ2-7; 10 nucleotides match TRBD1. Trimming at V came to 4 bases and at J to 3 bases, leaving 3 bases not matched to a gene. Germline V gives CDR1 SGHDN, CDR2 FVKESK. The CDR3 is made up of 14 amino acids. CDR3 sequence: CASSRTGGNYEQYF. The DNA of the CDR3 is TGTGCCAGCAGCCGGACAGGGGGGAACTACGAGCAGTACTTC.

The CDR3 spells CASTLGTGSGNTIYF. The CDR3 DNA reads as TGTGCCAGCACCCTCGGCACAGGGTCTGGAAACACCATATATTTT. This chain uses TRBV7-9 with TRBJ1-3; D is perhaps TRBD1 (6 bases). The CDR3 is made up of 15 amino acids. CDR1 is SEHNR and CDR2 is FQNEAQ in the germline V gene (reference sequence). V dropped 7 bases and J dropped 1 base, with 14 bases sitting between them.

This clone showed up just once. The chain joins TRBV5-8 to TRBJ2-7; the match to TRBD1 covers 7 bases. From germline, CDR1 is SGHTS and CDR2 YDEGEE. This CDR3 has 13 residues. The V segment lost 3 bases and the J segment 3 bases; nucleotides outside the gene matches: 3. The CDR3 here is CASSWGQFYEQYF. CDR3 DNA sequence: TGTGCCAGCAGCTGGGGACAGTTCTACGAGCAGTACTTC.